Below are 4 T cell receptor beta chains sequenced from a single sample in a study of cytotoxic CD8 clonotypes in ibrutinib-treated CLL. TCRdb's table, derived via immunoSEQ multiplex PCR, lists solely in-frame clones and lacks some. The sample lists some 200,000 clones, 70% occurring once. Here the sequenced sample was PBMCs, taken after 12 months of ibrutinib treatment. Receptor source: a human donor with chronic lymphocytic leukemia.

This clone was seen only once. The chain carries TRBV7-2 and TRBJ2-1; TRBD2 matches 15 bases. After removal of 3 bases from V and 7 bases from J, the junction contained 10 bases not matched to a gene. Per the germline V gene, CDR1 is SGHTA and CDR2 is FQGNSA. The CDR3 contains 18 residues. This CDR3 reads CASSLGTSGRRRGNEQFF. In nucleotides, the CDR3 is TGTGCCAGCAGCTTGGGGACTAGCGGGAGGAGGAGAGGGAATGAGCAGTTCTTC.

The chain couples TRBV6-1 to TRBJ2-1, with 7 bases aligning to TRBD1. This CDR3 region has 12 residues. The J segment lost 14 bases and the V segment lost 6 bases, leaving 10 bases of the junction unmatched. Germline values: CDR1 MNHNS, CDR2 SASEGT. CDR3 DNA sequence: TGTGCCAGCAGAAAGAGACAGGGAGAAAAGTTCTTC. Residues: CASRKRQGEKFF.

The chain combines TRBV5-1 with TRBJ1-1; no clear D gene. V gave up 0 bases and J gave up 11 bases, with 14 bases separating them. CDR3 length equals 13 residues. Germline V gene data show CDR1 as SGHRS and CDR2 as YFSETQ. This chain's CDR3 is CASSLGREGRAFF. CDR3 nucleotides: TGCGCCAGCAGCTTGGGGAGGGAGGGTCGTGCTTTCTTT. Full variable domain (missing parts from reference TRBV5-1 and TRBJ1-1): KAGVTQTPRYLIKTRGQQVTLSCSPISGHRSVSWYQQTPGQGLQFLFEYFSETQRNKGNFPGRFSGRQFSNSRSEMNVSTLELGDSALYLCASSLGREGRAFFGQGTRLTVV.

The chain joins TRBV11-3 to TRBJ2-5; possible D gene TRBD2, 7 bases. V lost 5 bases and J 1 base, leaving 11 bases between the germline ends. Germline-derived CDR1 and CDR2 are SGHNT and YENEEA. This CDR3 comprises 14 residues. The CDR3 region has the DNA TGTGCCAGCAGCCGCGGGGGCGTCCAAGAGACCCAGTACTTC. This gives the protein CASSRGGVQETQYF. Variable domain in full (rest from reference TRBV11-3 and TRBJ2-5): EAGVVQSPRYKIIEKKQPVAFWCNPISGHNTLYWYLQNLGQGPELLIRYENEEAVDDSQLPKDRFSAERLKGVDSTLKIQPAELGDSAVYLCASSRGGVQETQYFGPGTRLLVL.